The 15 T cell receptor beta chains given below trace back to one sample, sequenced in a study of T cells after somatic rescue of genetic block. This table comes from immunoSEQ multiplex PCR, and its TCRdb copy is limited to in-frame clones, with some not included. Among approximately 67,000 clones, about 91% were seen once, and the ten largest hold about 3%. The sample comprised peripheral blood mononuclear cells (PBMCs). These receptors were collected from a man aged 35 to 55.

This chain joins TRBV28 and TRBJ1-5; D may be TRBD1 (6 bases). V was cut by 6 bases and J by 7 bases, with 22 bases left in between. Germline V gene lookup returns CDR1 MDHEN and CDR2 SYDVKM. The CDR3 totals 16 residues. CDR3 loop: CASSLRGFIGRQPQHF. In DNA form, the CDR3 reads TGTGCCAGCAGCCTGAGGGGGTTTATCGGCAGGCAGCCCCAGCATTTT.

The rearrangement joins TRBV19 to TRBJ2-1; TRBD2 might be the D (5 bases). Germline V lookup: CDR1 LNHDA, CDR2 SQIVND (reference sequence). V was shortened by 5 bases and J by 2 bases, with 16 bases between the two germline ends. The CDR3 consists of 16 residues. CDR3 nucleotide sequence: TGTGCCAGTAGTTTCAGGCCTAGCAGCCCCTACAATGAGCAGTTCTTC. This gives the protein CASSFRPSSPYNEQFF.

This clone was seen only once. The V and J genes are TRBV6-1 and TRBJ2-7; D not resolved. The CDR3 sequence is 11 residues long. The germline V gene encodes CDR1 MNHNS and CDR2 SASEGT. Trimming took 3 bases from V and 11 from J, leaving 11 bases between them. CDR3 sequence (DNA): TGTGCCAGCAGTGAGCGCCCCCCCAAGTACTTC. Translated, it gives CASSERPPKYF.

The V gene is TRBV6-5, the J gene TRBJ2-5, with TRBD1 matching 8 bases. Germline V gene sequence: CDR1 MNHEY, CDR2 SVGAGI. The CDR3 is 16 residues long. After removal of 2 bases from V and 5 bases from J, the junction contained 10 bases not matched to a gene. CDR3 amino acids: CASSYPRGPDRETQYF. CDR3 DNA sequence: TGTGCCAGCAGTTACCCCAGGGGGCCCGACCGTGAGACCCAGTACTTC.

This clone was recorded only once. The chain is built from TRBV5-6 and TRBJ2-1, with D unresolved. Trimming stripped 4 bases from V and 0 bases from J, with 2 bases between. This CDR3 is built from 12 residues. Germline lookup yields CDR1 SGHDT and CDR2 YYEEEE. The CDR3 spells CASSPSYNEQFF. CDR3 sequence (DNA): TGTGCCAGCAGCCCCTCCTACAATGAGCAGTTCTTC.

CDR3 DNA sequence: TGTGCCAGTGGACAGTATATGGATGGCTACACCTTC. Amino acids: CASGQYMDGYTF. V gene TRBV6-5 combines with J gene TRBJ1-2, with a weak D call TRBD1 (6 bases). The germline V gene encodes CDR1 MNHEY and CDR2 SVGAGI. The CDR3 loop spans 12 amino acids. Between the trimmed V and J ends, which lost 9 bases and 6 bases, there was a span of 14 bases.

The J gene is TRBJ1-1, the V gene TRBV18; 8 nucleotides agree with TRBD1. V shed 3 bases, J shed 5 bases, and the junction held 5 bases outside the gene matches. CDR3 length: 14 residues. Germline V gene sequence: CDR1 KGHSH, CDR2 LQKENI. CDR3 sequence (DNA): TGTGCCAGCTCACCTCGGACAGGGTATACTGAAGCTTTCTTT. It yields the protein CASSPRTGYTEAFF.

The CDR3 coding sequence is TGTGCCAGCAGGGGCAGGGGGGATCGGACCTATTCGCCCCAGCATTTT. This codes for CASRGRGDRTYSPQHF. V usage is TRBV2 and J usage is TRBJ1-5, with TRBD1 matching over 7 bases. V shed 6 bases, J shed 9 bases, and the junction held 17 bases outside the gene matches. Germline V gene data show CDR1 as SNHLY and CDR2 as FYNNEI. This CDR3 contains 16 residues.

The chain uses TRBV18 and TRBJ2-1, with 9 bases matching TRBD1. Germline CDR1 KGHSH, CDR2 LQKENI. This CDR3 is built from 13 residues. V dropped 0 bases and J dropped 15; count of bases not matched to a gene: 6. CDR3 sequence reads: CASSPPNRGRTFF. In DNA, the CDR3 is TGTGCCAGCTCACCACCCAACAGGGGGCGCACGTTCTTC.

This clone was recorded only once. The chain combines TRBV5-6 with TRBJ2-3; D is uncertain. The CDR3 is 13 residues long. CDR1 is SGHDT and CDR2 is YYEEEE in the germline V gene. V dropped 2 bases and J dropped 5 bases, with 9 bases sitting between them. For the CDR3, the DNA is TGTGCCAGCAGCTTAAAGGGAATAGATACGCAGTATTTT. Amino acids: CASSLKGIDTQYF.

This clone was detected once. Here the CDR3 reads CASSDRGETQYF. The CDR3 DNA sequence: TGTGCCAGCAGTGACAGGGGAGAGACCCAGTACTTC. V and J are TRBV2 and TRBJ2-5, with D perhaps matching TRBD1 (6 bases). Trimming removed 3 bases at V and 4 bases at J, with 6 bases between. This CDR3 is 12 amino acids long. Germline loops: CDR1 SNHLY, CDR2 FYNNEI.

The chain links TRBV7-6 to TRBJ1-1, with no clear D. V was pared by 0 bases and J by 1 base, with 6 bases between. The germline gives CDR1 SGHVS, CDR2 FNYEAQ. The CDR3 covers 14 residues. Here the CDR3 reads CASSLALENTEAFF. CDR3 nucleotide sequence: TGTGCCAGCAGCTTAGCGCTGGAGAACACTGAAGCTTTCTTT.

A note on this clone: The same CDR3 can be traced to other DNA sequences in this sample. V gene TRBV6-4 combines with J gene TRBJ2-2; a possible D gene is TRBD2 (6 bases). The CDR3 is made up of 15 amino acids. Germline-derived CDR1 and CDR2 are MRHNA and SNTAGT. Trimming shortened V by 5 bases and J by 2 bases, and 12 bases separated the two germline ends. CDR3 loop: CASSQEGPNTGELFF. Written as DNA, the CDR3 is TGTGCCAGCAGTCAGGAGGGTCCCAACACCGGGGAGCTGTTTTTT.

The sample holds a few counts of this clone. The chain links TRBV7-2 to TRBJ1-1; D is unresolved. The CDR3 runs to 15 residues. The ends were cut back, 5 bases at V and 0 bases at J, with 13 bases in the middle. Germline CDR1 and CDR2: SGHTA and FQGNSA. CDR3 coding DNA: TGTGCCAGCAGCCACTTCGGGCAGCTGAACACTGAAGCTTTCTTT. Translated: CASSHFGQLNTEAFF.

V is TRBV5-1 and J is TRBJ2-3, with 10 bases aligning to TRBD2. The V segment lost 4 bases and the J segment 9 bases; nucleotides outside the gene matches: 11. There are 15 residues in the CDR3. The germline gives CDR1 SGHRS, CDR2 YFSETQ. The CDR3 spells CASSPTSGALGTQYF. The CDR3 DNA sequence: TGCGCCAGCAGCCCAACTAGCGGGGCACTAGGGACGCAGTATTTT. The whole variable domain, filled in from reference TRBV5-1 and TRBJ2-3, reads KAGVTQTPRYLIKTRGQQVTLSCSPISGHRSVSWYQQTPGQGLQFLFEYFSETQRNKGNFPGRFSGRQFSNSRSEMNVSTLELGDSALYLCASSPTSGALGTQYFGPGTRLTVL.